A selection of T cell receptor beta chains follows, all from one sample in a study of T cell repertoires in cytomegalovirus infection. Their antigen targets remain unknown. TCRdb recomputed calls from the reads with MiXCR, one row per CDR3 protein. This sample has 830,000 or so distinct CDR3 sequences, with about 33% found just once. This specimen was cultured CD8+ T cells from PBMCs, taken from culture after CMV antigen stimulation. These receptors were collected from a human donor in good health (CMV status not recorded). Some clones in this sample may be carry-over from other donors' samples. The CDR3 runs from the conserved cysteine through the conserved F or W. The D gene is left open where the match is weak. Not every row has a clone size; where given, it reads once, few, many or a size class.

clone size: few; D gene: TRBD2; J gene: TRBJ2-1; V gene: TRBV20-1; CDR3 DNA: TGCAGTGCTAGAGATCCCATTAGCGGGGCGAGCTCCTACAATGAGCAGTTCTTC; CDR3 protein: CSARDPISGASSYNEQFF
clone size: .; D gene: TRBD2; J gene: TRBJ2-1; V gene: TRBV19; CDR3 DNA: TGTGCCAGTACCCCGGGGACTAGCGCCTACAATGAGCAGTTCTTC; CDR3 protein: CASTPGTSAYNEQFF
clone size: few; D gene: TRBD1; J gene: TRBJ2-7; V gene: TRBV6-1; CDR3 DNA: TGTGCCAGCAGTGACGAGACAGGGGTGTACGAGCAGTACTTC; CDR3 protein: CASSDETGVYEQYF
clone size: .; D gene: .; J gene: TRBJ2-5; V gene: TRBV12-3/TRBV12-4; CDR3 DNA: TGTGCCAGCAGAGAACAGGGTAGGGAGACCCAGTACTTC; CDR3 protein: CASREQGRETQYF
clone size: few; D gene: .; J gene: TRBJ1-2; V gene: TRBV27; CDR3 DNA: TGTGCCAGCAGTCCCTTTGGGTCCTATGGCTACACCTTC; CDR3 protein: CASSPFGSYGYTF
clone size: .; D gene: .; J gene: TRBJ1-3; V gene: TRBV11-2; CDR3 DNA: TGTGCCAGCAGCCATACGTATACAGGGTACTCACGAAACACCATATATTTT; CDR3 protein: CASSHTYTGYSRNTIYF
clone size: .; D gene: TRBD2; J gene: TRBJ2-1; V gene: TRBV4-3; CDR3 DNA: TGCGCCAGCAGCTACCCTGGTAGCGGGGCAGACAATGAGCAGTTCTTC; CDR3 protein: CASSYPGSGADNEQFF
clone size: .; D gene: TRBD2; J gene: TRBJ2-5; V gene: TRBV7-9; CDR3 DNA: TGTGCCAGCAGCTCTCCGGGACTAGGGGCCGAGACCCAGTACTTC; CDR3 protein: CASSSPGLGAETQYF
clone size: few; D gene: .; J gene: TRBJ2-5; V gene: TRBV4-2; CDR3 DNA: TGTGCCAGCAGCCACCTTGAGAGGGGGCAAGAGACCCAGTACTTC; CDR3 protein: CASSHLERGQETQYF
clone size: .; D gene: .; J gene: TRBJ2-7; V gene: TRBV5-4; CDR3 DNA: TGTGCCAGCAGCTTTCGAGGGTCTAACTACGAGCAGTACTTC; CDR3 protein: CASSFRGSNYEQYF
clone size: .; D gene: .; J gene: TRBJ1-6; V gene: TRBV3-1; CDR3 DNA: TGTGCCAGCAGCCAAGAACTCGGCAGTCTTCGCTCACCCCTCCACTTT; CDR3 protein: CASSQELGSLRSPLHF
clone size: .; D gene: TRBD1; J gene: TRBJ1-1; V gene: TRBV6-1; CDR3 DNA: TGTGCCAGCAGTGAGAGGACAGGGGGCCTTACTTTGAACACTGAAGCTTTCTTT; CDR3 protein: CASSERTGGLTLNTEAFF
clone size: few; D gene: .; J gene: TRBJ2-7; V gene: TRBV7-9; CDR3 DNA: TGTGCCAGCAGCTCGACAATAAGCTACGAGCAGTACTTC; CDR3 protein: CASSSTISYEQYF
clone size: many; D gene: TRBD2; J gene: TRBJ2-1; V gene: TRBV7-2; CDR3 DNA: TGTGCCAGCAGCTTAGCGCCGGGGGGGTACAATGAGCAGTTCTTC; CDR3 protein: CASSLAPGGYNEQFF
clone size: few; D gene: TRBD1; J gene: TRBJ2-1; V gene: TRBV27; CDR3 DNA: TGTGCCAGCAGTTTCCCGAAGGCCGGGACAGGGAACTACAATGAGCAGTTCTTC; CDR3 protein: CASSFPKAGTGNYNEQFF
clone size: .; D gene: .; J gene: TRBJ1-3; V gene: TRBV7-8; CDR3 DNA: TGTGCCAGCAGCTTAGCGCGGGGAAACACCATATATTTT; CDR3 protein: CASSLARGNTIYF
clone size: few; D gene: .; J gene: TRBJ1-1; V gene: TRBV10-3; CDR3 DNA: TGTGCCATCAGTGAGGGGGGAGGTAACACTGAAGCTTTCTTT; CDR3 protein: CAISEGGGNTEAFF
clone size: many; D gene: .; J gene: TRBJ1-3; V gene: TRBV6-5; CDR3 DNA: TGTGCCAGCAGTTACGACAACCTACTCATAAATAAACAGGACGGAAACACCATATATTTT; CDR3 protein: CASSYDNLLINKQDGNTIYF
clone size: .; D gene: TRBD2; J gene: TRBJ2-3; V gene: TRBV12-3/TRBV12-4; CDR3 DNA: TGTGCCAGCAGTGGACTAGTGGACGGCTCAGATACGCAGTATTTT; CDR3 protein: CASSGLVDGSDTQYF
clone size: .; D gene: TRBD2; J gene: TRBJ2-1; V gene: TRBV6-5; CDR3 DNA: TGTGCCAGCAGTATCATAGCGGGGCCTTCCTACAATGAGCAGTTCTTC; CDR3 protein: CASSIIAGPSYNEQFF
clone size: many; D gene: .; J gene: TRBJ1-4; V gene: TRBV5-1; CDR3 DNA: TGCGCCAGCACCTCTTCGGGCGTTAGCGGGGAAAAACTGTTTTTT; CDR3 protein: CASTSSGVSGEKLFF
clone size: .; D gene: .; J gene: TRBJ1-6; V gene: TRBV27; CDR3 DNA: TGTGCCAGCAGTTTAAATGTTAATTCACCCCTCCACTTT; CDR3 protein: CASSLNVNSPLHF
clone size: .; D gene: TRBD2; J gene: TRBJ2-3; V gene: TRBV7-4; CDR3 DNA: TGTGCCAGCAGCCCCCGGACTAGCGGGCCTAGCACAGATACGCAGTATTTT; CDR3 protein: CASSPRTSGPSTDTQYF
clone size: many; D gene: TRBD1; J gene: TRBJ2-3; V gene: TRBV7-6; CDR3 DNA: TGTGCCAGCAGCCGCAATTGGGGCAGGGGGCGCACAGATACGCAGTATTTT; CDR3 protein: CASSRNWGRGRTDTQYF
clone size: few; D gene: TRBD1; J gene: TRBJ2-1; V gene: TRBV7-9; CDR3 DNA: TGTGCCAGCATACAGGGGAGTGGGGTTACCTCCTACAATGAGCAGTTCTTC; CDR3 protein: CASIQGSGVTSYNEQFF
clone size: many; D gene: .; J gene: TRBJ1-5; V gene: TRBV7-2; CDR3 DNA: TGTGCCAGCAGCTTAGCGCCACGGCCCGAAGGCAATCAGCCCCAGCATTTT; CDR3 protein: CASSLAPRPEGNQPQHF
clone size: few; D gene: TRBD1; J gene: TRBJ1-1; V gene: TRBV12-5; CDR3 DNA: TGTGCTAGTGGTTGGGGGACAGGGGGGCAAGTGAACACTGAAGCTTTCTTT; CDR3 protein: CASGWGTGGQVNTEAFF
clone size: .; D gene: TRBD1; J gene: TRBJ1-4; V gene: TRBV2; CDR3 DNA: TGTGCCAGCAGTTTACAGGGGGCCGCTAATGAAAAACTGTTTTTT; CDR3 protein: CASSLQGAANEKLFF
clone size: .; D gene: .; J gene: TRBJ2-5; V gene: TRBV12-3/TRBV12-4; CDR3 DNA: TGTGCCAGCAGTCCGGTTGCGACGGAGACCCAGTACTTC; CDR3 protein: CASSPVATETQYF
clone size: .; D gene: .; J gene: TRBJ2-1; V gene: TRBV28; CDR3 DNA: TGTGCCAGCAGTTTACACAGCAATGAGCAGTTCTTC; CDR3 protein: CASSLHSNEQFF
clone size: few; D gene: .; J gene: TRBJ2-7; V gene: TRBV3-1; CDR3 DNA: TGTGCCAGCAGCCAACCCGGACCTAGGGGATCCTACGAGCAGTACTTC; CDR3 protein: CASSQPGPRGSYEQYF
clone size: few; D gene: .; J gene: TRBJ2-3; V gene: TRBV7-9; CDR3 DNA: TGTGCCAGCAGCCCCCCCTTTGGAACAGATACGCAGTATTTT; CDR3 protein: CASSPPFGTDTQYF
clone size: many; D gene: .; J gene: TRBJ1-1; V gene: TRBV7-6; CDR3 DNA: TGTGCCAGCAGCTTAGAGGTGGAGCAGATGAACACTGAAGCTTTCTTT; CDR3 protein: CASSLEVEQMNTEAFF
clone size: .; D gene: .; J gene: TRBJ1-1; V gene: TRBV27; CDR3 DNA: TGTGCCAGCAGGCTTATTGGGGCAGGATCTCTCACTGAAGCTTTCTTT; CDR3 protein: CASRLIGAGSLTEAFF
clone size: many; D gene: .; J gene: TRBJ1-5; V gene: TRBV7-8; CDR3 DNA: TGTGCCAGCAGCTACGGGGGGCCCAGGGCAGGCGACCAGCATTTT; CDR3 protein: CASSYGGPRAGDQHF
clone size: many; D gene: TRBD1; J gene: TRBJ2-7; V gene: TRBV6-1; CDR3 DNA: TGTGCCAGCAGTGCGGACCGGGACAGAGCCTACGAGCAGTACTTC; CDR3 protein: CASSADRDRAYEQYF
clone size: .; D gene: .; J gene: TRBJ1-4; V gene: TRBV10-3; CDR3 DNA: TGTGCCCCGGGGGAGGTGAAGGAAAAACTGTTTTTT; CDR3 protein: CAPGEVKEKLFF
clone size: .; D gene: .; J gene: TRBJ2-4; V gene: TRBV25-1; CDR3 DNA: TGTGCCAGCAGTGAAACAGGGATCCCATACTTC; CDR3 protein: CASSETGIPYF
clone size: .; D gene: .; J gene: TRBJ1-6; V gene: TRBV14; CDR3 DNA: TGTGCCAGCAGCCTCCACTCGTTGGCCAATTCACCCCTCCACTTT; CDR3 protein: CASSLHSLANSPLHF
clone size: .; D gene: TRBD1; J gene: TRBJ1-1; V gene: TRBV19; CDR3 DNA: TGTGCCAGTAGTGCCGCTCGGACAGGGACTATTTTGAACACTGAAGCTTTCTTT; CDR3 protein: CASSAARTGTILNTEAFF
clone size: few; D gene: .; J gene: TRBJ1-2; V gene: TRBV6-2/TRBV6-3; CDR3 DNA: TGTGCCAGCAGTTACAACCTCCACTATGGCTACACCTTC; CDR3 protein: CASSYNLHYGYTF